The 11 T cell receptor beta chains below come from one sample, sequenced in a study of T cells in Graves' hyperthyroidism and ophthalmopathy. Researchers amplified the TCR beta CDR3 regions from RNA transcripts. RT-PCR in the first round (using the HTBI primer set) targeted the TCR CDR3. TCRdb reprocessed the multiplex PCR reads with MiXCR, giving one entry per CDR3 protein. The repertoire holds some 490,000 distinct CDR3 sequences, around a fifth seen once, with around 54% in the top ten. Material: blood. These TCRs come from a woman between 70 and 85 years old with Graves' ophthalmopathy.

The sample holds many counts of this clonotype. V and J are TRBV5-1 and TRBJ2-1; 7 bases agree with TRBD2. V was pared by 2 bases and J by 4 bases, with 3 bases of the junction left unmatched. The CDR3 totals 14 residues. Germline CDR1 SGHRS, CDR2 YFSETQ. CDR3 DNA sequence: TGCGCCAGCAGCTTAGGCGGGGGTTACAATGAGCAGTTCTTC. Protein sequence: CASSLGGGYNEQFF.

This clonotype was detected a few times. The chain has TRBV28 and TRBJ2-3; D remains ambiguous. V was trimmed by 3 bases and J by 9 bases, leaving 16 bases between them. The CDR3 runs to 14 residues. Germline V lookup: CDR1 MDHEN, CDR2 SYDVKM. CDR3: CASSFQIGSGTQYF. DNA for the CDR3: TGTGCCAGCAGTTTTCAAATAGGATCGGGCACGCAGTATTTT.

This clonotype has a count of ten or more. The rearrangement joins TRBV6-5 to TRBJ2-2; no definite D call. V shed 2 bases and J shed 13 bases, with 17 bases lying between them. The length of the CDR3 is 14 residues. Germline CDR1 MNHEY, CDR2 SVGAGI. The CDR3 nucleotides read TGTGCCAGCAGTTACGAGGCCGCGAACGTGAGGCTGTTTTTT. Its protein product is CASSYEAANVRLFF.

For this clonotype: Since a much larger clone is just one base distant, this may be a read error. The chain combines TRBV3-1 with TRBJ1-2; D call uncertain. The CDR3 runs 13 residues. Per germline, CDR1 LGHDT and CDR2 YNNKEL (reference sequence). The ends were cut back, 1 base at V and 2 bases at J, with 5 bases in the middle. The CDR3 region is CASSQGENYGYTF. CDR3 DNA: TGTGCCAGCAGCCAAGGGGAAAACTATGGCTACACCTTC.

This clonotype appeared many times. CDR3 residues: CASSVSGGPPLHF. In DNA, the CDR3 is TGTGCCAGCAGTGTATCGGGGGGTCCACCCCTCCACTTT. This chain connects TRBV2 to TRBJ1-6, with a weak D call TRBD1 (5 bases). Germline lookup yields CDR1 SNHLY and CDR2 FYNNEI. Deletions cut 4 bases from V and 11 bases from J, with 12 bases between. The CDR3 runs to 13 residues.

This clonotype was seen at least ten times. The chain combines TRBV6-1 with TRBJ1-1; D gene unclear. Trimming left V 8 bases short and J 3 bases short, with 7 bases between. CDR1 MNHNS and CDR2 SASEGT come from the germline V gene. This CDR3 has 11 residues. CDR3 in amino acids: CASGGDTEAFF. In nucleotides, the CDR3 is TGTGCCAGCGGCGGGGACACTGAAGCTTTCTTT.

This clonotype turned up a few times. The chain recombines TRBV5-1 with TRBJ2-1; no reliable D call. The CDR3 is 11 residues long. Per germline, CDR1 SGHRS and CDR2 YFSETQ. V lost 2 bases to trimming and J lost 6 bases, with 3 bases between them. Here the CDR3 DNA reads TGCGCCAGCAGCTTTGCCAATGAGCAGTTCTTC. This gives the protein CASSFANEQFF. Full variable domain (remainder filled in from reference TRBV5-1 and TRBJ2-1): KAGVTQTPRYLIKTRGQQVTLSCSPISGHRSVSWYQQTPGQGLQFLFEYFSETQRNKGNFPGRFSGRQFSNSRSEMNVSTLELGDSALYLCASSFANEQFFGPGTRLTVL.

The table lists this clonotype with a few counts. This sequence joins TRBV2 and TRBJ2-4, with D possibly being TRBD1 (6 bases). Germline V gene lookup returns CDR1 SNHLY and CDR2 FYNNEI. The V end lost 6 bases, the J end lost 6 bases, and 15 bases lay between the germline ends. This CDR3 spans 14 amino acids. The CDR3 sequence: CASRPGQSGNIQYF. The CDR3 DNA follows: TGTGCCAGCAGACCGGGACAATCTGGAAACATTCAGTACTTC.

This clonotype was seen only a few times. This rearrangement joins TRBV25-1 to TRBJ2-2; D is unclear. Trimming took 1 base from V and 3 from J, leaving 12 bases between them. The CDR3 runs to 16 residues. CDR1 and CDR2 from the germline V gene are MGHDK and SYGVNS. The CDR3 bases are TGTGCCAGCAGTGAATTGAGTAGCAGTTACACCGGGGAGCTGTTTTTT. Translated: CASSELSSSYTGELFF.

This clonotype has ten or more counts. V and J are TRBV7-2 and TRBJ2-1; possibly TRBD1 for D (6 bases). The V gene's germline CDR1 is SGHTA and CDR2 FQGNSA. With 2 bases removed from V and 6 bases from J, the gap between germline ends came to 11 bases. The CDR3 contains 14 residues. The chain's CDR3 is CASSLSGASNEQFF. Here the CDR3 DNA reads TGTGCCAGCAGCTTATCAGGGGCCTCCAATGAGCAGTTCTTC.

This chain joins TRBV24-1 and TRBJ2-1, with D unclear. The CDR3 is made up of 15 amino acids. V was clipped by 9 bases and J by 0 bases, with 14 bases between them. The germline V gene encodes CDR1 KGHDR and CDR2 SFDVKD. CDR3 protein: CATQTRVGSYNEQFF. For the CDR3, the DNA is TGTGCCACCCAAACAAGGGTGGGCTCCTACAATGAGCAGTTCTTC.